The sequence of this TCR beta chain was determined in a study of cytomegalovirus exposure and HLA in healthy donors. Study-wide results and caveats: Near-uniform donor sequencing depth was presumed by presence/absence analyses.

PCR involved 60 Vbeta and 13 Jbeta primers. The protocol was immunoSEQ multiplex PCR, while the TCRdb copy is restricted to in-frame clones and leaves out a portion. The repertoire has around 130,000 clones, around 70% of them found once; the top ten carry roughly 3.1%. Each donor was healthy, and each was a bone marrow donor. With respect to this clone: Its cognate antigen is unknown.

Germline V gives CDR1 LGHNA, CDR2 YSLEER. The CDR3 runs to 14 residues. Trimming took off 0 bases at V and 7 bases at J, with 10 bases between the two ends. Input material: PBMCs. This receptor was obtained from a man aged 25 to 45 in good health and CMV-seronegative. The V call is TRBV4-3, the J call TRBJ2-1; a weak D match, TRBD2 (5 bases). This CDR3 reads CASSQDWSGNEQFF. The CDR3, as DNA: TGCGCCAGCAGCCAAGATTGGAGCGGAAATGAGCAGTTCTTC.